Listed below are T cell receptor beta chains from one sample, sequenced in a study of OX40 agonist ivuxolimab in advanced cancers. Generated by immunoSEQ multiplex PCR, the TCRdb table keeps only in-frame clones and is missing some. The table lists about 58,000 clones, roughly 77% of them singletons. Material: CD4+ or CD8+ T cells sorted from blood, obtained in a trial of the OX40 agonist ivuxolimab. All receptors come from an adult with an advanced solid tumor such as melanoma, head and neck, liver or kidney cancer. The CDR3 runs from the conserved cysteine through the conserved F or W. D genes are given only for firm matches. The size field is filled for only some rows; it gives once, few, many or a size class.

J | V | D | size | CDR3 | DNA
TRBJ2-1 | TRBV19 | NA | few | CATRTSRGYEGEQFF | TGTGCCACCCGAACCTCCCGGGGCTACGAGGGAGAGCAGTTCTTC
TRBJ1-1 | TRBV6-6 | TRBD1 | NA | CASRPAGTGNTEAFF | TGTGCCAGCAGGCCAGCCGGGACAGGGAACACTGAAGCTTTCTTT
TRBJ1-6 | TRBV27 | TRBD1 | few | CASSQVEGASYNSPLHF | TGTGCCAGCAGCCAAGTGGAGGGGGCGTCCTATAATTCACCCCTCCACTTT
TRBJ1-3 | TRBV9 | NA | NA | CASSATPGGGNTIYF | TGTGCCAGCAGCGCCACCCCCGGGGGAGGTAACACCATATATTTT
TRBJ1-1 | TRBV6-5 | NA | NA | CASSYLKSTEAFF | TGTGCCAGCAGTTACCTGAAGTCCACTGAAGCTTTCTTT
TRBJ2-7 | TRBV5-4 | TRBD1 | NA | CASTKAGTGSYEQYF | TGTGCCAGCACCAAGGCCGGGACAGGGTCCTACGAGCAGTACTTC
TRBJ2-3 | TRBV7-8 | NA | NA | CASSLGLRGRGGGDTQYF | TGTGCCAGCAGCTTAGGACTCCGTGGGCGGGGAGGGGGAGATACGCAGTATTTT
TRBJ2-5 | TRBV19 | TRBD2 | NA | CASRKIAGGQETQYF | TGTGCCAGTAGGAAAATAGCGGGGGGACAAGAGACCCAGTACTTC
TRBJ2-1 | TRBV19 | TRBD2 | NA | CASIQEPSGGAYEQFF | TGTGCCAGTATTCAGGAGCCTAGCGGGGGGGCGTATGAGCAGTTCTTC
TRBJ1-1 | TRBV6-5 | NA | NA | CASTGGSTEAFF | TGTGCCAGCACTGGGGGGAGCACTGAAGCTTTCTTT
TRBJ2-7 | TRBV7-2 | TRBD2 | NA | CASSLDGGSSYEQYF | TGTGCCAGCAGCTTAGACGGGGGGAGCTCCTACGAGCAGTACTTC